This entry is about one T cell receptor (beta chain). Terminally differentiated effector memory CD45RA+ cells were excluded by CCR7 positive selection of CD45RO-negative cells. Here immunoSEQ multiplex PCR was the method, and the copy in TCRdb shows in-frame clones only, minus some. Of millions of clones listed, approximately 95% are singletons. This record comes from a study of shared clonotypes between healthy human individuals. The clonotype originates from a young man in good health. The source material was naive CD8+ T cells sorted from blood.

The CDR3: CASSLSGVPYEQYF. CDR3 DNA sequence: TGTGCCAGCAGCTTATCGGGGGTCCCCTACGAGCAGTACTTC. The rearrangement joins TRBV7-9 to TRBJ2-7; tentative D call: TRBD2 (6 bases). V lost 2 bases and J lost 2, with 10 bases in between. CDR3 length: 14 residues. Germline V gene lookup returns CDR1 SEHNR and CDR2 FQNEAQ (reference sequence).